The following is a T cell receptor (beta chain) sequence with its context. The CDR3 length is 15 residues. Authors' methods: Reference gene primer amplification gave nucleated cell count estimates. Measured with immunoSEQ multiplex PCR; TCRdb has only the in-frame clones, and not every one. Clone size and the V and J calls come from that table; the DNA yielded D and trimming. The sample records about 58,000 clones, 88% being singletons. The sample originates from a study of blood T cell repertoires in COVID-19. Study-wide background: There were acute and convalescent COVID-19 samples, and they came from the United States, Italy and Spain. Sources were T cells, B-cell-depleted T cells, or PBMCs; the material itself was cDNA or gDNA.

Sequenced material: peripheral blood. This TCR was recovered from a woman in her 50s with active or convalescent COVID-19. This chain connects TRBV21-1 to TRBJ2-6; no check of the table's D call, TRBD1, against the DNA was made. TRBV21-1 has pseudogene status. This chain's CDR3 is CASSTSGQRSNVLTF. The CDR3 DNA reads TGTGCCAGCAGCACGTCGGGACAGAGGAGCAACGTCCTGACTTTC.